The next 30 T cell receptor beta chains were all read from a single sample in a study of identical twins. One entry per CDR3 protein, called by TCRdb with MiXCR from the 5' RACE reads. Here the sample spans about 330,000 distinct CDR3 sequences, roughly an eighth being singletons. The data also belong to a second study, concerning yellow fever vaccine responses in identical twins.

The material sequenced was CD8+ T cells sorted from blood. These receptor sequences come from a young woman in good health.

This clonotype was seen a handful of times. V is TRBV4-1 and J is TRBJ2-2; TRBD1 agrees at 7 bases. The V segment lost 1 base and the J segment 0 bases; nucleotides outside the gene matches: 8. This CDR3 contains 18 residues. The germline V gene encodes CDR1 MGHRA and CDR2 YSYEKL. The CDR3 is CASSQVRAQGANTGELFF. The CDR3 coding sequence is TGCGCCAGCAGCCAAGTTCGAGCCCAGGGGGCGAACACCGGGGAGCTGTTTTTT.

The CDR3 DNA reads as TGTGCCAGTAGGCCGCGGGGGACAGGGGGCCCAGATACGCAGTATTTT. Amino acid sequence: CASRPRGTGGPDTQYF. The rearrangement links TRBV19 to TRBJ2-3; 12 bases fit TRBD1. There are 16 residues in the CDR3. Unmatched junction bases numbered 8, after V lost 6 bases and J lost 4 bases. The germline V gene encodes CDR1 LNHDA and CDR2 SQIVND (reference sequence).

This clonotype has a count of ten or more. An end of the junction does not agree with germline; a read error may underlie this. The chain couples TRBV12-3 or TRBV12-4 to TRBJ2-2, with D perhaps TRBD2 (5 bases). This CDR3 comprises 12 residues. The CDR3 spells CASSLGGGELFF. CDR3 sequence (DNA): TGTGCCAGCAGCTTAGGAGGCGGGGAGCTGTTTTTT.

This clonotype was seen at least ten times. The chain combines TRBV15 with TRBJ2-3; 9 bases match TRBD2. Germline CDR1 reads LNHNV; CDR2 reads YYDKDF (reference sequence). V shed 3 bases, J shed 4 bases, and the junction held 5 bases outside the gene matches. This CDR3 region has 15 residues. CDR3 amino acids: CATSSKRGESDTQYF. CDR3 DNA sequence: TGTGCCACCAGCAGTAAGCGGGGGGAATCAGATACGCAGTATTTT.

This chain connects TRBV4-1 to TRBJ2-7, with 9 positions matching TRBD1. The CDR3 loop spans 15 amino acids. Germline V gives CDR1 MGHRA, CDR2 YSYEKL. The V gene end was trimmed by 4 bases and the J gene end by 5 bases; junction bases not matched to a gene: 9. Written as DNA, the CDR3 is TGCGCCAGCAGCCCGACCGGGACAGGGATCCACGAGCAGTACTTC. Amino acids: CASSPTGTGIHEQYF.

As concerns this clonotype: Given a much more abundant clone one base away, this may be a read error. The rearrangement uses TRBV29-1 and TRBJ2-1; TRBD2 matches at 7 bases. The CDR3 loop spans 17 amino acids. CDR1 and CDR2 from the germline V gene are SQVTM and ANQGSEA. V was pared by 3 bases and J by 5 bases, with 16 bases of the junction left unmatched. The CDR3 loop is CSVDPIPLARVNNEQFF. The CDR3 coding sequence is TGCAGCGTTGACCCAATACCACTAGCGAGAGTGAACAATGAGCAGTTCTTC.

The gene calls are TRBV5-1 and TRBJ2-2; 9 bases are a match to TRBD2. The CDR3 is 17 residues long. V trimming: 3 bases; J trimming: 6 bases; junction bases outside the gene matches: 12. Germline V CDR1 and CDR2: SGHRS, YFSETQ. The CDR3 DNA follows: TGCGCCAGCAGCTCGCCGACTAGCGGAGGAACACCCGGGGAGCTGTTTTTT. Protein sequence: CASSSPTSGGTPGELFF.

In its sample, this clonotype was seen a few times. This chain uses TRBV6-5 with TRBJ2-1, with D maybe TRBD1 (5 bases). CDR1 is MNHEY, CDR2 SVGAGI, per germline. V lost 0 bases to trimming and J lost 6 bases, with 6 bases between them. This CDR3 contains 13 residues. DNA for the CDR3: TGTGCCAGCAGTTACTCGGACACCAATGAGCAGTTCTTC. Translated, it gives CASSYSDTNEQFF.

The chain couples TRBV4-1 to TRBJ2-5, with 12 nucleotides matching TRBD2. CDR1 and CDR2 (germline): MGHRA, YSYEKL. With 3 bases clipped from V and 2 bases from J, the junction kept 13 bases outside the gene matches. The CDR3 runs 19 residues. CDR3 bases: TGCGCCAGCAGCCACAGAGCAGGGACTAGCGGGCCGAAGCAAGAGACCCAGTACTTC. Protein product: CASSHRAGTSGPKQETQYF.

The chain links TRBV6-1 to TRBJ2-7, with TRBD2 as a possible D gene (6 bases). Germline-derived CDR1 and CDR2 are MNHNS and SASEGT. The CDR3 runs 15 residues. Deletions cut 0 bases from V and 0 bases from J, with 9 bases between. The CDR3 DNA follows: TGTGCCAGCAGTGAAGCTGGGGGGAGCTCCTACGAGCAGTACTTC. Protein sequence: CASSEAGGSSYEQYF.

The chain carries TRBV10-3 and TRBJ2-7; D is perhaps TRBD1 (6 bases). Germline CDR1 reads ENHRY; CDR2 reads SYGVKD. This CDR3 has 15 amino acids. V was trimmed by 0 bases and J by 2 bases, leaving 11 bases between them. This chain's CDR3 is CAISESETGPYEQYV. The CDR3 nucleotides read TGTGCCATCAGTGAGTCTGAGACAGGTCCCTACGAGCAGTACGTC.

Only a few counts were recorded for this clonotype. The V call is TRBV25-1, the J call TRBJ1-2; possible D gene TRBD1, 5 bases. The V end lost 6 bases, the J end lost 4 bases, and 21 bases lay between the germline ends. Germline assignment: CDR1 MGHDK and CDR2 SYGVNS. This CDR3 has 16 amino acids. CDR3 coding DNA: TGTGCCAGCAGCGCCGCTTTGGGCGGGACGAGCTATGGCTACACCTTC. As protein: CASSAALGGTSYGYTF.

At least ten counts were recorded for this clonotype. The DNA for the CDR3 is TGCGCCAGCAGCCCTACCCCATTTCGAGCTGACAATGAGCAGTTCTTC. Its protein is CASSPTPFRADNEQFF. V usage is TRBV5-1 and J usage is TRBJ2-1; D is unresolved. There are 16 residues in the CDR3. V lost 4 bases and J 5 bases, leaving 19 bases between the germline ends. CDR1 and CDR2 (germline): SGHRS, YFSETQ.

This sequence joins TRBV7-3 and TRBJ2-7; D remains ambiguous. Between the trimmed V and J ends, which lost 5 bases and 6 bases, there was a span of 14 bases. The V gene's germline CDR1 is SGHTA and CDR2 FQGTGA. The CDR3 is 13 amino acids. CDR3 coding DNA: TGTGCCAGCAGCCTCGGTAGTAGCAGCGAGCAGTACTTC. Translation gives CASSLGSSSEQYF.

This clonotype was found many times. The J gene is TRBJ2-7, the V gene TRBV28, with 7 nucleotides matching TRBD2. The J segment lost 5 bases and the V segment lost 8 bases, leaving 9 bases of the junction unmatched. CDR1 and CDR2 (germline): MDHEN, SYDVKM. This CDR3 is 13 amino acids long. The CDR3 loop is CASLGRERDEQYF. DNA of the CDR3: TGTGCCAGCTTGGGGCGGGAGAGGGACGAGCAGTACTTC.

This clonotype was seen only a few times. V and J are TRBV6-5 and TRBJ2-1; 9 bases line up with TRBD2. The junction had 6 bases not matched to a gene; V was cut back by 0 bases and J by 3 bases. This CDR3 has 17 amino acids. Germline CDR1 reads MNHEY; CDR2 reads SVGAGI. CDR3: CASSYSGAGGVYNEQFF. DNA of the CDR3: TGTGCCAGCAGTTACTCTGGCGCGGGAGGGGTCTACAATGAGCAGTTCTTC.

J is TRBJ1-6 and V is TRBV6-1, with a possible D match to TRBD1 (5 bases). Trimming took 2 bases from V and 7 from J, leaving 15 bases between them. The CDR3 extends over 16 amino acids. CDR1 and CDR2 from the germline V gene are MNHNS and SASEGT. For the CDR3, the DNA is TGTGCCAGCAGTGAAATGTACCCAGGGCGGAATTCACCCCTCCACTTT. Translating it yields CASSEMYPGRNSPLHF.

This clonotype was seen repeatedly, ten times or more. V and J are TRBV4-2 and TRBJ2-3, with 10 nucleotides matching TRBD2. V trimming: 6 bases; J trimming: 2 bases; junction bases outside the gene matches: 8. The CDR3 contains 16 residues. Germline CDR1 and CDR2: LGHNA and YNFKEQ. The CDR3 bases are TGTGCCAGCAGACATCTAGCGGGGGATCCCACAGATACGCAGTATTTT. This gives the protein CASRHLAGDPTDTQYF.

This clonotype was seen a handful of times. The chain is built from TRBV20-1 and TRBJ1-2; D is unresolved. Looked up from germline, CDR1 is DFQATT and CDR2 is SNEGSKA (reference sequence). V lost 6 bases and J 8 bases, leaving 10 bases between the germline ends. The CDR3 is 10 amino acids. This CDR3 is CSAPDGGYTF. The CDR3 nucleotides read TGCAGTGCCCCCGACGGGGGCTACACCTTC.

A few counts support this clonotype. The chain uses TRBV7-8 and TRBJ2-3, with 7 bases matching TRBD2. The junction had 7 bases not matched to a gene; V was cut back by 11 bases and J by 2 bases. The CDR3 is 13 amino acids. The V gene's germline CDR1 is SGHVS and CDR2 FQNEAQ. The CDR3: CAGSSGFTDTQYF. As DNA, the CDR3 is TGTGCCGGGTCTAGCGGATTCACAGATACGCAGTATTTT. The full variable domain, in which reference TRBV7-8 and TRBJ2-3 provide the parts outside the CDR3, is GAGVSQSPRYKVAKRGQDVALRCDPISGHVSLFWYQQALGQGPEFLTYFQNEAQLDKSGLPSDRFFAERPEGSVSTLKIQRTQQEDSAVYLCAGSSGFTDTQYFGPGTRLTVL.

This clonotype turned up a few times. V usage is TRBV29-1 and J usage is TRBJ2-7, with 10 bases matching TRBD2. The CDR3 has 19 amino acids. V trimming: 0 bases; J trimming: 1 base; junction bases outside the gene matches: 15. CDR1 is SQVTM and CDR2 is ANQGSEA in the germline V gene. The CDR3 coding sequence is TGCAGCGTTGAAGATCGGTCCCCACTAGCGGGAACAGTATCCTACGAGCAGTACTTC. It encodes CSVEDRSPLAGTVSYEQYF.

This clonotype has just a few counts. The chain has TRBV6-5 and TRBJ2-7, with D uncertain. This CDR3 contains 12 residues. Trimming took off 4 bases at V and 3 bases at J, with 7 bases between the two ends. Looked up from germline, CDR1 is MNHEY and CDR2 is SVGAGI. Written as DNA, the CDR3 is TGTGCCAGCAGTTCCGGATTCTACGAGCAGTACTTC. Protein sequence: CASSSGFYEQYF.

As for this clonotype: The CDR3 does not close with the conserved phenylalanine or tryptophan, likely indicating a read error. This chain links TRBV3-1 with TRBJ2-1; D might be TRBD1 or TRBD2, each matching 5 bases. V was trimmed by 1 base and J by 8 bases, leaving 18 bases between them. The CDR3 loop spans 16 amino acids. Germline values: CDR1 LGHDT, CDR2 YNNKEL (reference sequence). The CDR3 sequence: CASSQAWGSSVDEQFL. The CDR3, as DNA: TGTGCCAGCAGCCAAGCCTGGGGGTCTAGTGTGGATGAGCAGTTCCTC.

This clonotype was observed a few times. This CDR3 reads CAASGSLETQYF. As DNA, the CDR3 is TGTGCAGCTAGCGGGAGTTTAGAGACCCAGTACTTC. The chain combines TRBV11-2 with TRBJ2-5; the match to TRBD2 covers 10 bases. The CDR3 is 12 amino acids. Germline loops: CDR1 SGHAT, CDR2 FQNNGV.

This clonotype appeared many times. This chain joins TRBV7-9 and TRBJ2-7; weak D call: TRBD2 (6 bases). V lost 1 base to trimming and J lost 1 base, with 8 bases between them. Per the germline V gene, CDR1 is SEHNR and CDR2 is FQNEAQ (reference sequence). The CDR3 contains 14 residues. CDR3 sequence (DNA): TGTGCCAGCAGCTTAGTCGGGGGATCCTACGAGCAGTACTTC. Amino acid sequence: CASSLVGGSYEQYF. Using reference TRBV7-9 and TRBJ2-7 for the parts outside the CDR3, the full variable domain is DTGVSQNPRHKITKRGQNVTFRCDPISEHNRLYWYRQTLGQGPEFLTYFQNEAQLEKSRLLSDRFSAERPKGSFSTLEIQRTEQGDSAMYLCASSLVGGSYEQYFGPGTRLTVT.

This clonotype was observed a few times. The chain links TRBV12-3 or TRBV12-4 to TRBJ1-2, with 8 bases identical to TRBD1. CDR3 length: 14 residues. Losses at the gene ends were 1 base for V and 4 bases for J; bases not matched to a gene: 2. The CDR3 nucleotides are TGTGCCAGCAGTTTAGGCGGGACAGGCTATGGCTACACCTTC. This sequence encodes CASSLGGTGYGYTF.

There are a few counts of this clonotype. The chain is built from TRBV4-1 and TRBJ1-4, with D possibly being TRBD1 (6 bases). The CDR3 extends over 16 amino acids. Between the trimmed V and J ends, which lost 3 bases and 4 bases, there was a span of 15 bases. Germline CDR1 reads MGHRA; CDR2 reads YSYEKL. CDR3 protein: CASSQGTGFDNEKLFF. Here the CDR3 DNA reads TGCGCCAGCAGCCAGGGAACAGGGTTTGATAATGAAAAACTGTTTTTT.

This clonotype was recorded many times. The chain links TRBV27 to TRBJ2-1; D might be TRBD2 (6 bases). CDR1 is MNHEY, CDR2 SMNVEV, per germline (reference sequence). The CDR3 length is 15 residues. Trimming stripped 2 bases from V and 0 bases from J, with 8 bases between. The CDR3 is CASSLAGSSYNEQFF. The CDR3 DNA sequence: TGTGCCAGCAGTTTAGCGGGAAGCTCCTACAATGAGCAGTTCTTC.

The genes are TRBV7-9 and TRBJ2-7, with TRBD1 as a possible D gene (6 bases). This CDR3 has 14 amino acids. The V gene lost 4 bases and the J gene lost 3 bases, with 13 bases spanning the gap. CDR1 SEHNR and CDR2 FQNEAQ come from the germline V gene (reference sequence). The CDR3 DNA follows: TGTGCCAGCAGCTCTACAGGGAGCAACTACGAGCAGTACTTC. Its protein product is CASSSTGSNYEQYF.

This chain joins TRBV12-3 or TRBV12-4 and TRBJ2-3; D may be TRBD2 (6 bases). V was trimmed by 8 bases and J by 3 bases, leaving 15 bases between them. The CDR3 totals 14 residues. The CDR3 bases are TGTGCCAGCTTCTCCAGCGGGTCTACAGATACGCAGTATTTT. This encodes CASFSSGSTDTQYF.